This TCR beta chain came from a study of T cells in Graves' hyperthyroidism and ophthalmopathy. Overall study results and limits: Blood also held most thyroid clonotypes expanded beyond 0.001.

This clonotype showed up many times. Its cognate antigen is unknown. The V gene's germline CDR1 is MDHEN and CDR2 SYDVKM. With 7 bases clipped from V and 9 bases from J, the junction kept 13 bases outside the gene matches. The CDR3 spans 14 residues. Amplification targeted TCR beta CDR3 regions from RNA transcripts. RT-PCR in the first round (using the HTBI primer set) targeted the TCR CDR3. Via MiXCR, TCRdb re-called the multiplex PCR reads, giving one row per CDR3 protein. The sample holds under 450,000 distinct CDR3 sequences, about a sixth seen once. Across 18 months, stable Graves' hyperthyroidism was marked by no progression to ophthalmopathy. Fresh peripheral blood, about 9.3 ml, yielded the PBMCs.

This rearrangement joins TRBV28 to TRBJ2-7; TRBD1 agrees at 9 bases. The origin of this receptor is a woman in her late teens or twenties with Graves' hyperthyroidism. Sequenced material: blood. The CDR3 reads CASTTGTGKSGQYF. The DNA of the CDR3 is TGTGCCAGCACTACCGGGACAGGGAAAAGTGGGCAGTACTTC.